This T cell receptor beta chain was sequenced during a study of cytomegalovirus exposure and HLA in healthy donors (dated by TCRdb to 2015 to 2018). With regard to the full study: An earlier analysis of some 500 of the donors reported about 250 Gb of sequence data and 100 million to 130 million unique TCR beta sequences from about 200 million T cells. Roughly 300 gigabases of sequencing data and 80 million or so unique TCR sequences were included in an early release covering about 700 HLA-typed donors. Among the roughly 390 genotyped donors, approximately 77% belonged to the genetic ancestry cluster associated with self-reported Caucasian donors. The study aimed to test whether signatures of past pathogen exposure could be identified by cataloging public T cell receptors. Using immunosequencing, the study profiled T cell repertoires from fewer than 700 subjects and related those repertoires to cytomegalovirus serostatus. Besides the first cohort of 500 to 700 subjects, a separate validation cohort made up of some 110 different subjects was used. To predict cytomegalovirus infection status, the study combined high-throughput TCR immunosequencing, statistical association of individual TCRs with disease status, and machine learning. To study patterns of TCR occurrence, a later analysis re-analyzed previously published TCR beta repertoires from around 670 donors and added high-resolution HLA genotyping. Rather than drawing on any new phenotypic data, the later analysis identified candidate immune exposures from TCR beta sequences and the way those sequences occurred across donors. To decide whether each TCR beta V gene segment behaved as functional or pseudogenic, an earlier analysis of some 600 of the donors relied on high-throughput TCR beta sequencing. Alongside the repertoire data, information on donor age, sex, ethnicity and CMV serostatus was compiled. Genome-wide SNP genotypes for about three fifths of the 666 donors were used in a later genetic analysis, which treated that subset as a discovery cohort. Every repertoire in the discovery cohort had been generated on one and the same sequencing platform. HLA typing included class I and class II loci at four-digit resolution. The number of donors typed differed by locus, with roughly 629-640 for A, B, C, DRB1 and DQB1, around 500 for DQA1, approximately 580 for DPA1, and 472 for DPB1. Because of strong linkage in the cohort, roughly five DR-DQ haplotypes were treated as single units for association and clustering. Across 300 to 400 genotyped donors of the cohort, an average of 235,054 unique TCR beta nucleotide sequences per donor were sequenced, and approximately 17% of those sequences were non-productive.

Concerning this clone itself: Its antigen is still unknown. No clone much larger than this one lies a single base away; base qualities are absent.

Sequences SGHRS (CDR1) and YFSETQ (CDR2) are obtained from the germline V gene. The CDR3 goes from the cysteine to the phenylalanine over 16 residues. The DNA shown is the 48-base CDR3, in frame from base 1. V ends up 1 base short and J 2 bases short, with an unmatched junction base count of 5. Here is what the overall study found, with its caveats: A total of 150 to 200 TCR beta chains were listed by the study as associated with cytomegalovirus. Linkage disequilibrium might explain the correlated functional status among segregating V segments, but an unknown experimental factor could not be ruled out. In vitro tests confirmed that a few of the cytomegalovirus-associated TCR beta chains recognize cytomegalovirus antigens. Because counts were too low, some 16 rarely observed V segments, including chromosome 9 orphons, were excluded from the earlier analysis of 587 of the donors. CMV serostatus was the only immune exposure information available for the cohort. According to a later analysis, most CMV-associated TCR beta chains appeared to be HLA-restricted, and the HLA associations seemed to be driven largely by CMV exposure. In an earlier analysis of 450 to 750 of the donors, most TCR beta V segments appeared in productive rearrangements about 87% or about 30% of the time, broadly matching IMGT annotations. When HLA alleles, especially DR and DQ, strongly co-occurred, attributing TCR associations to individual alleles was difficult. A later genetic analysis reported fewer N-insertions in productive TCRs among donors in an Asian-associated ancestry cluster than the 666-donor mean. Some IMGT-functional V segments, including TRBV6-2 and TRBV6-3, could not be told apart with the 87-base-pair reads, so those segments were excluded. In a later analysis, about 17,000 TCR beta sequences were associated with specific HLA alleles at a false discovery rate of 0.05. The authors suggested that the approach could potentially be extended to other disease states and immunological phenotypes. A group of highly shared sequence variants was considered likely to be a technical artifact of the sequencing pipeline. In a later analysis, HLA-associated TCR beta chains were found to be more clonally expanded and to have lower generation probabilities than equally common non-associated chains. V-gene and J-gene trimming of TCR beta chains was associated with a missense DCLRE1C variant in a later genetic analysis, and the association was replicated in an independent cohort. Because HLA typing was missing for some donors at each locus, association tests included only the typed subset. In a later analysis, the rate of TCR association differed among HLA loci, with DRB1 alleles having the most associated TCRs and HLA-C alleles having the fewest. Most TCR sequences were seen in very few donors, while some public TCRs were found in many individuals. The classifier was reported to diagnose cytomegalovirus status with high specificity and sensitivity in both the original cohort and the validation cohort. A later analysis reported that several top co-occurrence clusters appeared linked to parvovirus B19, influenza, CMV and Epstein-Barr virus. Only TCR beta chains were sequenced in this cohort, and the absence of alpha or paired-chain data limited detectable features. A further reported finding was that TCR beta sequences accurately predicted the HLA-A and HLA-B alleles for most subjects in the first cohort. Sequencing depth was assumed to be roughly uniform across donors in the presence/absence analyses, though that assumption may not hold.

The cohort consisted of fewer than 700 healthy bone marrow donors. At the time of sampling, every cohort member was nominally healthy, though immune exposures that went unrecorded were likely present. The donor was CMV seropositive and belonged to the group of a few hundred seropositive cohort members. A peripheral blood sample was collected from each donor, and TCR beta sequencing was performed on peripheral blood mononuclear cells. Genomic DNA was extracted from the blood cell samples with the Qiagen DNeasy Blood Extraction Kit. To prepare the library, the immunoSEQ multiplex PCR assay was applied. The multiplex PCR relied on a mix of 60 forward primers for TCR Vbeta segments and 13 reverse primers for TCR Jbeta segments. The CDR3 region of rearranged TCR beta genes was amplified from genomic DNA with a multiplex PCR assay. The amplified TCR beta libraries were sequenced on the Illumina HiSeq System as 87-base-pair reads. Processing in the source paper ran as follows. A later analysis counted approximately 76 million unique TCR beta chains across the 550 to 700 repertoires, and around 9.9 million of these chains were shared by at least two donors. Raw reads were error-corrected and collapsed into unique sequences by a nearest-neighbor algorithm in which closely related sequences were merged to remove PCR and sequencing errors. CDR3 sequences were aligned to IMGT reference sequences to assign V, D and J gene segments. For a sequence to be retained, a match of at least six nucleotides to both a V gene segment and a J gene segment was required. Rearrangements were classified as productive when the CDR3 lacked stop codons and remained in frame with V and J, and all other rearrangements were classified as non-productive. Following IMGT convention, CDR3 was defined as the stretch from the second conserved V-encoded cysteine to the conserved J-encoded phenylalanine. The earlier analysis of some 580 of the donors excluded any sequence lacking an unambiguous match to a single V gene segment. In an earlier analysis of approximately 560 of the donors, a V segment was called functional when productive rearrangements were above 56.7%, and segregating when the standard deviation between donors exceeded 5%. A statistical classification framework was built to diagnose cytomegalovirus status from the catalog of TCR beta chain sequences. In a later analysis, V and J genes were assigned by comparing TCR nucleotide sequences against IMGT/GENE-DB human TR gene sequences. The TCRdist pipeline was used in a later analysis to assign CDR3 sequences and most-parsimonious VDJ recombination scenarios. In a later analysis, every TCR beta chain was defined by the combination of its CDR3 amino acid sequence and its V-gene family, and reads without a unique V-gene family were dropped. To address suspected cross-contamination and a sequencing artifact, a later analysis removed 592 highly shared, low-generation-probability nucleotide sequences. In a later analysis, a clonal expansion index for each public chain was calculated from normalized within-repertoire ranks of inferred template counts. In a later analysis, generation probabilities were computed with a VDJ recombination model fitted to out-of-frame rearrangements, and the resulting probabilities were checked against IGoR. In a later analysis, hypergeometric tests were used to score TCR-TCR, TCR-HLA and TCR-CMV co-occurrence, with a repertoire-size bias correction applied to TCR pairs. To estimate false discovery rates, a later analysis permuted the HLA or CMV assignments 20 times. In a later analysis, co-occurring TCRs were grouped using DBSCAN, and TCRdist sequence similarity was added for clustering within HLA-allele-positive subsets. Repertoires with fewer than 30,000 or more than 120,000 public chains, plus five repertoires with anomalous nucleotide sharing, were excluded from co-occurrence clustering. Drawn from immuneACCESS, this table holds only the in-frame rearrangements with V and J called that TCRdb kept. Clones are partly lost; checked studies trace under half to an unresolved V gene and leave the rest unexplained. V and J calls and clone size come straight from that table; D and trimming were deduced from the DNA. In this sample the table shows more than 60,000 clones, under 80% of which occur a single time. The biggest ten clones account for around 5.1% of the sample.

The sequence was collected from a male donor in good health and CMV-seropositive. The chain is assembled from TRBV5-1 and TRBJ2-7, and 11 bases in between align with TRBD2. Source material: PBMCs. The DNA is TGCGCCAGCAGCTTGTATAGCGGGGGGGCAACCTACGAGCAGTACTTC. Its protein is CASSLYSGGATYEQYF.